These 27 T cell receptor beta chains originate from one sample sequenced in a study of blood T cell repertoires in COVID-19. Profiled with immunoSEQ multiplex PCR; TCRdb holds only in-frame clones, not every one. The sample lists about 12,000 clones, 73% occurring once. The material sequenced was peripheral blood. These TCRs come from a human donor in a cohort sampled during active COVID-19.

This clone was seen a handful of times. The chain recombines TRBV7-2 with TRBJ2-1; TRBD2 aligns across 7 bases. CDR1 and CDR2 from the germline V gene are SGHTA and FQGNSA. The CDR3 is made up of 16 amino acids. The ends lost 0 bases at V and 1 base at J; junction bases unmatched: 3. The CDR3 loop reads CASSLAAGASYNEQFF. CDR3 DNA: TGTGCCAGCAGCTTAGCGGCGGGAGCATCCTACAATGAGCAGTTCTTC.

The J gene is TRBJ2-7, the V gene TRBV5-1; 9 bases align to TRBD1. Trimming removed 4 bases from V and 3 bases from J; junction bases left unmatched: 5. The CDR3 is 14 residues long. Germline assignment: CDR1 SGHRS and CDR2 YFSETQ. CDR3 region: CASSPGTGNYEQYF. The CDR3 nucleotides read TGCGCCAGCAGCCCTGGGACAGGGAACTACGAGCAGTACTTC.

In its sample, this clone was seen once. The chain is built from TRBV18 and TRBJ1-1; 7 bases match TRBD1. In germline, CDR1 is KGHSH, CDR2 LQKENI. V gave up 1 base and J gave up 1 base; unmatched junction bases: 0. This CDR3 region has 14 residues. This chain's CDR3 is CASSPRDRNTEAFF. In nucleotides, the CDR3 is TGTGCCAGCTCACCACGGGACAGGAACACTGAAGCTTTCTTT.

The rearrangement links TRBV4-2 to TRBJ2-1; possibly TRBD2 for D (6 bases). The CDR3 consists of 18 residues. The germline V gene encodes CDR1 LGHNA and CDR2 YNFKEQ. V was cut by 1 base and J by 0 bases, with 16 bases left in between. The CDR3 reads CASSQAQGGGDSYNEQFF. Here the CDR3 DNA reads TGTGCCAGCAGCCAAGCCCAGGGTGGAGGGGACTCCTACAATGAGCAGTTCTTC.

DNA for the CDR3: TGTGCCAGCAGTCTTGACAGGGTGCCCTCCGGACTGTTTTTT. This codes for CASSLDRVPSGLFF. The chain couples TRBV6-2 or TRBV6-3 to TRBJ1-4; 7 bases match TRBD1. This CDR3 is built from 14 residues. V gave up 5 bases and J gave up 13 bases; unmatched junction bases: 13. Germline CDR1 is MNHEY and CDR2 is SVGEGT.

The chain couples TRBV6-5 to TRBJ1-5; unclear D gene. The CDR3 runs to 13 residues. Germline loops: CDR1 MNHEY, CDR2 SVGAGI. V dropped 4 bases and J dropped 3 bases, with 7 bases sitting between them. CDR3 protein: CASSLVYNQPQHF. CDR3 nucleotide sequence: TGTGCCAGCAGTTTAGTGTACAATCAGCCCCAGCATTTT.

V and J are TRBV30 and TRBJ1-6; D gene ambiguous. CDR1 and CDR2 from the germline V gene are GTSNPN and SVGIG (reference sequence). The CDR3 is 14 residues long. V was shortened by 0 bases and J by 9 bases, with 12 bases between the two germline ends. The CDR3 DNA follows: TGTGCCTGGAGTGTATTATCGGGTAGTTCACCCCTCCACTTT. This codes for CAWSVLSGSSPLHF. Together with reference TRBV30 and TRBJ1-6, the CDR3 gives the full variable domain: SQTIHQWPATLVQPVGSPLSLECTVEGTSNPNLYWYRQAAGRGLQLLFYSVGIGQISSEVPQNLSASRPQDRQFILSSKKLLLSDSGFYLCAWSVLSGSSPLHFGNGTRLTVT.

V gene TRBV12-1 combines with J gene TRBJ1-1; no check of the table's D call, TRBD1, against the DNA was made. TRBV12-1 is classified as a pseudogene. This CDR3 is built from 16 residues. CDR3 protein: CASSSNTGTGIAEAFF. The CDR3, as DNA: TGTGCCAGCAGCTCAAATACCGGGACAGGGATTGCTGAAGCTTTCTTT.

This chain uses TRBV7-2 with TRBJ2-5; D not resolved. With 1 base removed from V and 9 bases from J, the gap between germline ends came to 15 bases. Germline V CDR1 and CDR2: SGHTA, FQGNSA. This CDR3 is built from 14 residues. CDR3 nucleotide sequence: TGTGCCAGCAGCTTAGTGGGCCAGACCGTGGCCCAGTACTTC. This encodes CASSLVGQTVAQYF.

The chain employs TRBV11-2 and TRBJ2-7; D uncertain. Germline V gene lookup returns CDR1 SGHAT and CDR2 FQNNGV. Trimming pared 7 bases from V and 1 base from J, leaving 14 bases between. The length of the CDR3 is 14 residues. The CDR3 DNA follows: TGTGCCAGCAAACTCACGCCCGTGTCCTACGAGCAGTACTTC. This sequence encodes CASKLTPVSYEQYF.

This chain connects TRBV6-4 to TRBJ2-3; weak D call: TRBD2 (7 bases). Germline V CDR1 and CDR2: MRHNA, SNTAGT. This CDR3 is 17 amino acids long. V gave up 5 bases and J gave up 1 base, with 19 bases separating them. The CDR3 DNA follows: TGTGCCAGCAGTATTAGTCCCAGGGGAGGGGGCACAGATACGCAGTATTTT. Translating gives CASSISPRGGGTDTQYF.

This chain joins TRBV28 and TRBJ1-2; tentatively, D is TRBD1 (5 bases). V was shortened by 4 bases and J by 6 bases, with 9 bases between the two germline ends. This CDR3 is built from 12 residues. Germline V gives CDR1 MDHEN, CDR2 SYDVKM. The CDR3 DNA reads as TGTGCCAGCAGTTCAGGGTGGGATGGCTACACCTTC. Its protein is CASSSGWDGYTF.

This clone was detected a few times. V gene TRBV7-2 combines with J gene TRBJ2-1, with 8 bases that match TRBD2. Germline CDR1 and CDR2: SGHTA and FQGNSA. CDR3 length: 15 amino acids. V shed 1 base and J 4 bases; nucleotides not matched to a gene: 3. The CDR3 region has the DNA TGTGCCAGCAGCTTAGAACTAGCGGAGTACAATGAGCAGTTCTTC. Translating it yields CASSLELAEYNEQFF.

The chain is built from TRBV28 and TRBJ1-2; 12 bases are shared with TRBD1. The germline gives CDR1 MDHEN, CDR2 SYDVKM. The CDR3 is 15 residues long. Germline trimming cut 4 bases from V and 8 bases from J; bases unmatched to any gene: 8. CDR3 region: CASSSSGQGARGYTF. The CDR3 coding sequence is TGTGCCAGCAGTTCCTCGGGACAGGGGGCTAGAGGCTACACCTTC.

This clone was detected a few times. The chain recombines TRBV4-1 with TRBJ2-1; D unresolved. The CDR3 has 12 residues. Germline V gene data show CDR1 as MGHRA and CDR2 as YSYEKL. V was shortened by 0 bases and J by 8 bases, with 5 bases between the two germline ends. This chain's CDR3 is CASSQDEYEQFF. The CDR3 DNA reads as TGCGCCAGCAGCCAAGATGAGTATGAGCAGTTCTTC.

This clone was counted a few times. The V gene is TRBV9, the J gene TRBJ1-1; the D is unclear. V was cut by 5 bases and J by 0 bases, with 14 bases left in between. This CDR3 has 15 amino acids. CDR1 and CDR2 from the germline V gene are SGDLS and YYNGEE. In DNA, the CDR3 is TGTGCCAGCAGGCGGGGTTTAGGAATGAACACTGAAGCTTTCTTT. Translating gives CASRRGLGMNTEAFF.

This sequence joins TRBV9 and TRBJ2-3; D unresolved. The CDR3 loop spans 17 amino acids. Germline CDR1 and CDR2: SGDLS and YYNGEE. V was trimmed by 2 bases and J by 3 bases, leaving 19 bases between them. This CDR3 is CASSVLGGSLGTDTQYF. The CDR3 DNA follows: TGTGCCAGCAGCGTCCTAGGTGGGTCCCTCGGGACAGATACGCAGTATTTT. Filled out from reference TRBV9 and TRBJ2-3, the complete variable domain reads DSGVTQTPKHLITATGQRVTLRCSPRSGDLSVYWYQQSLDQGLQFLIQYYNGEERAKGNILERFSAQQFPDLHSELNLSSLELGDSALYFCASSVLGGSLGTDTQYFGPGTRLTVL.

This clone was detected ten times or more. The chain joins TRBV5-1 to TRBJ1-1; D may be TRBD1 (5 bases). The V gene lost 4 bases and the J gene lost 4 bases, with 17 bases spanning the gap. This CDR3 contains 15 residues. Germline CDR1 is SGHRS and CDR2 is YFSETQ. CDR3 in amino acids: CASSPGRGLGTEAFF. The CDR3 nucleotides are TGCGCCAGCAGCCCCGGAAGGGGTCTTGGCACTGAAGCTTTCTTT. Using reference TRBV5-1 and TRBJ1-1 for the parts outside the CDR3, the full variable domain is KAGVTQTPRYLIKTRGQQVTLSCSPISGHRSVSWYQQTPGQGLQFLFEYFSETQRNKGNFPGRFSGRQFSNSRSEMNVSTLELGDSALYLCASSPGRGLGTEAFFGQGTRLTVV.

The V call is TRBV19, the J call TRBJ1-2; 8 bases line up with TRBD1. From germline, CDR1 is LNHDA and CDR2 SQIVND (reference sequence). V was pared by 2 bases and J by 8 bases, with 7 bases of the junction left unmatched. CDR3 length: 14 residues. The CDR3 reads CASSISRTGSGYTF. The DNA of the CDR3 is TGTGCCAGTAGTATATCCCGGACAGGGAGCGGCTACACCTTC.

This clone was picked up one time. The chain combines TRBV9 with TRBJ2-2, with D unclear. Germline-derived CDR1 and CDR2 are SGDLS and YYNGEE. The V and J ends lost 0 bases and 4 bases respectively, with 7 bases between them. The CDR3 consists of 14 residues. The CDR3 sequence is CASSVEPSTGELFF. CDR3 DNA: TGTGCCAGCAGCGTAGAGCCGAGCACCGGGGAGCTGTTTTTT.

This chain joins TRBV19 and TRBJ1-2; TRBD1 matches at 10 bases. J gave up 4 bases and V 7 bases, and 12 bases lay outside the gene matches. CDR1 and CDR2 from the germline V gene are LNHDA and SQIVND (reference sequence). The CDR3 has 16 amino acids. The CDR3 sequence: CASTPGQGSSSYGYTF. For the CDR3, the DNA is TGTGCCAGTACCCCGGGACAGGGGTCCTCCTCCTATGGCTACACCTTC.

The table lists this clone with a few counts. The chain carries TRBV5-1 and TRBJ2-4; maybe TRBD1 (6 bases). The CDR3 length is 15 residues. V was cut by 4 bases and J by 3 bases, with 14 bases left in between. Germline CDR1 is SGHRS and CDR2 is YFSETQ. Here the CDR3 reads CASSQGGLGKNIQYF. CDR3 nucleotide sequence: TGCGCCAGCAGCCAAGGGGGTCTCGGCAAAAACATTCAGTACTTC. The whole variable domain, filled in from reference TRBV5-1 and TRBJ2-4, reads KAGVTQTPRYLIKTRGQQVTLSCSPISGHRSVSWYQQTPGQGLQFLFEYFSETQRNKGNFPGRFSGRQFSNSRSEMNVSTLELGDSALYLCASSQGGLGKNIQYFGAGTRLSVL.

This clone was found a few times. This chain uses TRBV27 with TRBJ2-1, with unresolved D. The CDR3 sequence is 15 residues long. CDR1 and CDR2 from the germline V gene are MNHEY and SMNVEV (reference sequence). V shed 0 bases and J shed 3 bases, with 9 bases lying between them. This CDR3 is CASSLSTRLYNEQFF. CDR3 coding DNA: TGTGCCAGCAGTTTATCGACACGCCTCTACAATGAGCAGTTCTTC.

The chain employs TRBV7-9 and TRBJ2-7; the match to TRBD1 covers 9 bases. The CDR3 contains 16 residues. Germline CDR1 and CDR2: SEHNR and FQNEAQ (reference sequence). The junction had 8 bases not matched to a gene; V was cut back by 5 bases and J by 0 bases. The CDR3 region has the DNA TGTGCCAGCAGCCCTAGGACAGGGGAAAGCTCCTACGAGCAGTACTTC. Protein: CASSPRTGESSYEQYF.

The V call is TRBV11-3, the J call TRBJ2-1; D remains ambiguous. Trimming cost V 4 bases and J 12 bases, with 16 bases left between them. There are 13 residues in the CDR3. Germline V gene sequence: CDR1 SGHNT, CDR2 YENEEA. The CDR3 nucleotides are TGTGCCAGCAGCTCGGCAGGCCGAAGTGGGCAGTTCTTC. Translating it yields CASSSAGRSGQFF.

The chain uses TRBV19 and TRBJ2-7; TRBD1 matches 10 bases. Germline-derived CDR1 and CDR2 are LNHDA and SQIVND (reference sequence). The V and J ends lost 4 bases and 2 bases, in that order; junction bases with no gene match: 8. The CDR3 contains 16 residues. The CDR3 here is CASSTAGGQGTYEQYF. CDR3 nucleotide sequence: TGTGCCAGTAGTACCGCCGGGGGACAGGGGACCTACGAGCAGTACTTC.

The chain employs TRBV11-2 and TRBJ1-2; D gene ambiguous. The CDR3 covers 12 residues. The V gene lost 1 base and the J gene lost 7 bases, with 7 bases spanning the gap. Germline values: CDR1 SGHAT, CDR2 FQNNGV. The chain's CDR3 is CASSLVGSGYTF. CDR3 nucleotides: TGTGCCAGCAGCTTAGTCGGGTCTGGCTACACCTTC.